These 11 T cell receptor beta chains originate from one sample sequenced in a study of T-cell reconstitution after alpha-beta-depleted transplantation in children. Construction of the TCRbeta library involved unique molecular identifiers. One entry per CDR3 protein, called by TCRdb with MiXCR from the PCR reads. The sample includes hundreds of thousands of distinct CDR3 sequences, approximately 14% of them seen just once. Here the sequenced sample was PBMCs, taken before TCRalphabeta/CD19-depleted stem cell transplant. The receptors were sampled from a girl aged 2 to 9 with congenital amegakaryocytic thrombocytopenia, due to receive a stem cell transplant.

This clonotype has a count of ten or more. The chain recombines TRBV12-3 or TRBV12-4 with TRBJ2-7; D is uncertain. The CDR3 is 13 amino acids. V was pared by 3 bases and J by 1 base, with 7 bases between. The CDR3 here is CASSLSISYEQYF. CDR3 coding DNA: TGTGCCAGCAGTTTGAGCATTTCCTACGAGCAGTACTTC.

This clonotype was counted many times. V usage is TRBV10-3 and J usage is TRBJ2-5; D ambiguous. The CDR3 is 11 residues long. The V end was cut by 3 bases, the J end by 5 bases, with 4 bases between. Germline V lookup: CDR1 ENHRY, CDR2 SYGVKD. The CDR3 spells CAISDSETQYF. The DNA of the CDR3 is TGTGCCATCAGTGACTCGGAGACCCAGTACTTC.

This clonotype showed up just a few times. The J gene is TRBJ2-2, the V gene TRBV20-1; no reliable D call. The germline V and J ends were trimmed by 0 bases and 4 bases, with 6 bases remaining between them. CDR3 length equals 13 residues. Germline-derived CDR1 and CDR2 are DFQATT and SNEGSKA (reference sequence). This CDR3 is CSAREAVTGELFF. The CDR3 nucleotides read TGCAGTGCTAGAGAGGCGGTCACCGGGGAGCTGTTTTTT.

This clonotype was seen a few times. In DNA form, the CDR3 reads TGCAGTGCTAGTCGGGGGGGTAGCGGGAGTTGGGATACGCAGTATTTT. This encodes CSASRGGSGSWDTQYF. The chain joins TRBV20-1 to TRBJ2-3; 9 bases map to TRBD2. Germline lookup yields CDR1 DFQATT and CDR2 SNEGSKA (reference sequence). Trimming at V came to 3 bases and at J to 6 bases, leaving 13 bases not matched to a gene. CDR3 size: 16 residues.

This clonotype was seen many times. In nucleotides, the CDR3 is TGCGCCAGCAGCTTGGCCACGACCATAAGACCGCCCTACGAGCAGTACTTC. Its protein is CASSLATTIRPPYEQYF. The rearrangement uses TRBV5-1 and TRBJ2-7, with no clear D. Trimming removed 0 bases at V and 2 bases at J, with 18 bases between. The CDR3 runs 17 residues. CDR1 and CDR2 from the germline V gene are SGHRS and YFSETQ.

This clonotype has just one count. A read error is possible here, since a much larger clone lies one base away. The genes are TRBV18 and TRBJ2-5; tentative D call: TRBD1 (6 bases). Germline V gives CDR1 KGHSH, CDR2 LQKENI. The CDR3 runs 12 residues. The V end was cut by 6 bases, the J end by 4 bases, with 9 bases between. The CDR3 sequence is CASSNRAETQYF. In DNA, the CDR3 is TGTGCCAGCTCCAACAGGGCAGAGACCCAGTACTTC.

Worth noting for this clonotype: This clone may be a read error of a much larger clone one base away. This sequence joins TRBV11-2 and TRBJ2-1; D uncertain. Germline V gene lookup returns CDR1 SGHAT and CDR2 FQNNGV. This CDR3 is 18 amino acids long. The CDR3 sequence: CASSVWVSRLPLDNERFF. CDR3 DNA: TGTGCCAGCAGCGTGTGGGTTAGCAGGCTGCCCCTCGATAATGAGCGGTTCTTC. The full variable domain, in which reference TRBV11-2 and TRBJ2-1 provide the parts outside the CDR3, is EAGVAQSPRYKIIEKRQSVAFWCNPISGHATLYWYQQILGQGPKLLIQFQNNGVVDDSQLPKDRFSAERLKGVDSTLKIQPAKLEDSAVYLCASSVWVSRLPLDNERFFGPGTRLTVL.

There are many counts of this clonotype. The chain joins TRBV20-1 to TRBJ2-1; 13 nucleotides match TRBD2. V lost 5 bases and J lost 3; bases outside the gene matches: 7. Per germline, CDR1 DFQATT and CDR2 SNEGSKA (reference sequence). The CDR3 extends over 16 amino acids. The DNA for the CDR3 is TGCAGTGCTGCGCCGGGACTAGCGGGGTACTACAATGAGCAGTTCTTC. It is translated as CSAAPGLAGYYNEQFF.

In this sample, this clonotype turned up many times. The rearrangement joins TRBV4-1 to TRBJ2-4, with D maybe TRBD1 (6 bases). V lost 1 base and J 0 bases, leaving 10 bases between the germline ends. The germline gives CDR1 MGHRA, CDR2 YSYEKL. The CDR3 is 16 residues long. CDR3 in amino acids: CASSQVLGGAKNIQYF. The CDR3, as DNA: TGCGCCAGCAGCCAAGTGTTAGGGGGAGCCAAAAACATTCAGTACTTC.

V is TRBV20-1 and J is TRBJ2-1; 13 bases are shared with TRBD2. The CDR3 has 17 residues. The germline V gene encodes CDR1 DFQATT and CDR2 SNEGSKA (reference sequence). CDR3 amino acids: CSAGRTSGRGMGNEQFF. CDR3 in DNA: TGCAGCGCCGGACGGACTAGCGGGAGAGGTATGGGCAATGAGCAGTTCTTC.

This sequence joins TRBV4-1 and TRBJ2-1, with D possibly matching TRBD2 (6 bases). The CDR3 is 18 residues long. Trimming pared 1 base from V and 7 bases from J, leaving 23 bases between. The germline CDR1 and CDR2 sequences are MGHRA and YSYEKL. Here the CDR3 DNA reads TGCGCCAGCAGCCAAGGCCGCGTCCAGCAAGGGAGGCATAATGAGCAGTTCTTC. This translates into CASSQGRVQQGRHNEQFF.